The 19 T cell receptor beta chains below come from one sample, sequenced in a study of cytomegalovirus exposure and HLA in healthy donors. Measured with immunoSEQ multiplex PCR; TCRdb has only the in-frame clones, and not every one. The table has fewer than 250,000 clones, 87% seen once; the top ten hold about 2.5%. The sequencing input was PBMCs. The source is a man between 18 and 35 years old in good health and CMV-seronegative.

This chain links TRBV7-2 with TRBJ1-4; 7 bases fit TRBD1. The CDR3 is made up of 15 amino acids. Germline loops: CDR1 SGHTA, CDR2 FQGNSA. The J segment lost 3 bases and the V segment lost 0 bases, leaving 1 base of the junction unmatched. CDR3 sequence reads: CASSLAGTANEKLFF. In nucleotides, the CDR3 is TGTGCCAGCAGCTTAGCCGGGACAGCTAATGAAAAACTGTTTTTT.

In DNA, the CDR3 is TGTGCAAGTCGCTTAGTTAATCGAACTAGCGGGAGGGCCGGGACCTACAATGAGCAGTTCTTC. Translated, it gives CASRLVNRTSGRAGTYNEQFF. This sequence joins TRBV12-2 and TRBJ2-1; the table's D call, TRBD2, was not checked against the DNA. TRBV12-2 is designated a pseudogene. CDR3 size: 21 residues.

This chain uses TRBV6-5 with TRBJ2-4; tentative D call: TRBD1 (6 bases). The CDR3 totals 13 residues. The ends were cut back, 3 bases at V and 16 bases at J, with 19 bases in the middle. The germline CDR1 and CDR2 sequences are MNHEY and SVGAGI. CDR3: CASSYIKQGLPYF. The CDR3 coding sequence is TGTGCCAGCAGTTATATAAAGCAGGGGCTCCCCTACTTC.

This clone appeared a few times. Other DNA sequences of this sample code for an identical CDR3. The CDR3 here is CASSPRDSYGYTF. CDR3 bases: TGTGCCAGCAGCCCCCGGGACAGCTATGGCTACACCTTC. The chain is built from TRBV7-9 and TRBJ1-2; 7 bases align to TRBD1. The CDR3 runs 13 residues. Trimming took 5 bases from V and 4 from J; bases not matched to a gene: 4. CDR1 is SEHNR, CDR2 FQNEAQ, per germline (reference sequence). Full variable domain (outside the CDR3, taken from reference TRBV7-9 and TRBJ1-2): DTGVSQNPRHKITKRGQNVTFRCDPISEHNRLYWYRQTLGQGPEFLTYFQNEAQLEKSRLLSDRFSAERPKGSFSTLEIQRTEQGDSAMYLCASSPRDSYGYTFGSGTRLTVV.

The genes are TRBV5-1 and TRBJ2-5; 8 bases map to TRBD1. V lost 0 bases to trimming and J lost 4 bases; unmatched junction nucleotides: 5. There are 15 residues in the CDR3. From germline, CDR1 is SGHRS and CDR2 YFSETQ. In DNA form, the CDR3 reads TGCGCCAGCAGCTTGGGACAGGGGTCGGGAGAGACCCAGTACTTC. Amino acid sequence: CASSLGQGSGETQYF.

J is TRBJ2-1 and V is TRBV6-6; tentative D call: TRBD2 (5 bases). Trimming removed 4 bases at V and 7 bases at J, with 14 bases between. The CDR3 contains 14 residues. Germline-derived CDR1 and CDR2 are MNHNY and SVGAGI (reference sequence). As DNA, the CDR3 is TGTGCCAGCAGTTTCCCCGGGGAAGAGAATGAGCAGTTCTTC. Protein product: CASSFPGEENEQFF.

The chain carries TRBV7-2 and TRBJ1-5; 9 bases align to TRBD1. From germline, CDR1 is SGHTA and CDR2 FQGNSA. The CDR3 spans 13 residues. V gave up 5 bases and J gave up 11 bases; unmatched junction bases: 7. CDR3 protein: CASSPGQGQAQHF. For the CDR3, the DNA is TGTGCCAGCAGCCCGGGACAGGGTCAAGCCCAGCATTTT.

CDR3 bases: TGTGCCAGCAGCGCACAGTACGAGCAGTACTTC. Translated, it gives CASSAQYEQYF. The chain joins TRBV7-9 to TRBJ2-7, with D hard to call. The V end was cut by 5 bases, the J end by 4 bases, with 6 bases between. Germline CDR1 SEHNR, CDR2 FQNEAQ (reference sequence). This CDR3 has 11 amino acids.

Only a few counts were recorded for this clone. The genes are TRBV7-9 and TRBJ1-1, with 8 nucleotides matching TRBD1. The V segment lost 0 bases and the J segment 11 bases; nucleotides outside the gene matches: 2. Germline V lookup: CDR1 SEHNR, CDR2 FQNEAQ (reference sequence). The CDR3 sequence is 12 residues long. CDR3 residues: CASSLADRAAFF. The CDR3 DNA follows: TGTGCCAGCAGCTTAGCGGACAGGGCGGCTTTCTTT.

The V call is TRBV27, the J call TRBJ1-5; possibly TRBD1 for D (6 bases). The CDR3 has 17 amino acids. Germline V gene data show CDR1 as MNHEY and CDR2 as SMNVEV (reference sequence). Trimming shortened V by 5 bases and J by 4 bases, and 21 bases separated the two germline ends. The CDR3 DNA is TGTGCCAGCAGTCTACGATTCCGGGACACAAATAATCAGCCCCAGCATTTT. This gives the protein CASSLRFRDTNNQPQHF.

The rearrangement joins TRBV2 to TRBJ2-3; D is perhaps TRBD1 (5 bases). CDR3 size: 13 residues. Germline V gene sequence: CDR1 SNHLY, CDR2 FYNNEI. Trimming shortened V by 7 bases and J by 3 bases, and 11 bases separated the two germline ends. The CDR3, as DNA: TGTGCCAGCACCAGGGCAGGGACAGATACGCAGTATTTT. Translated: CASTRAGTDTQYF.

This clone showed up just a few times. This chain connects TRBV7-9 to TRBJ1-2; tentatively, D is TRBD1 (5 bases). V was clipped by 0 bases and J by 5 bases, with 7 bases between them. This CDR3 is built from 13 residues. The germline V gene has CDR1 SEHNR and CDR2 FQNEAQ (reference sequence). The CDR3 here is CASSLAGGYGYTF. In DNA form, the CDR3 reads TGTGCCAGCAGCTTAGCGGGGGGTTATGGCTACACCTTC.

About this clone: The sample has other DNA sequences that encode this CDR3 too. The V gene is TRBV5-1, the J gene TRBJ2-5; 7 nucleotides agree with TRBD1. Germline-derived CDR1 and CDR2 are SGHRS and YFSETQ. Germline trimming cut 4 bases from V and 1 base from J; bases unmatched to any gene: 4. This CDR3 has 14 residues. CDR3 sequence: CASSPGTAQETQYF. In nucleotides, the CDR3 is TGCGCCAGCAGCCCTGGGACAGCCCAAGAGACCCAGTACTTC.

The chain recombines TRBV2 with TRBJ1-4; possible D gene TRBD1, 6 bases. The V end was cut by 5 bases, the J end by 2 bases, with 21 bases between. Germline assignment: CDR1 SNHLY and CDR2 FYNNEI. CDR3 length: 18 residues. The CDR3 DNA reads TGTGCCAGCAGTTACTCTTACAACAGGGATGTCACTAATGAAAAACTGTTTTTT. It codes for CASSYSYNRDVTNEKLFF.

The rearrangement links TRBV30 to TRBJ2-1; 8 bases map to TRBD2. Germline V gene lookup returns CDR1 GTSNPN and CDR2 SVGIG (reference sequence). The CDR3 covers 13 residues. The trim removed 0 bases at V and 9 bases at J, leaving 4 bases unmatched. CDR3 coding DNA: TGTGCCTGGAGTGTAGGGGGACTAGGTGAGCAGTTCTTC. As protein: CAWSVGGLGEQFF.

This clone was seen only once. V and J are TRBV4-3 and TRBJ2-3, with D maybe TRBD1 (7 bases). This CDR3 has 16 residues. The V end lost 3 bases, the J end lost 5 bases, and 18 bases lay between the germline ends. The germline gives CDR1 LGHNA, CDR2 YSLEER. The CDR3 region has the DNA TGCGCCAGCAGCCAGGTCCAGGGGGGTTTTAAAGATACGCAGTATTTT. Translating it yields CASSQVQGGFKDTQYF.

This clone was seen ten or more times. V usage is TRBV20-1 and J usage is TRBJ1-2; TRBD1 aligns across 7 bases. Germline V CDR1 and CDR2: DFQATT, SNEGSKA (reference sequence). V was pared by 5 bases and J by 5 bases, with 2 bases of the junction left unmatched. The CDR3 length is 11 residues. The CDR3 DNA is TGCAGTGCTGGGACAGCGTATGGCTACACCTTC. Amino acid sequence: CSAGTAYGYTF.

This rearrangement joins TRBV19 to TRBJ2-7; the D gene is possibly TRBD1 (6 bases). This CDR3 has 13 residues. Trimming stripped 5 bases from V and 3 bases from J, with 11 bases between. Germline lookup yields CDR1 LNHDA and CDR2 SQIVND (reference sequence). CDR3 DNA sequence: TGTGCCAGTAGTCGACAGGCTGACTACGAGCAGTACTTC. Translated: CASSRQADYEQYF.

The chain uses TRBV9 and TRBJ1-6, with no clear D. Per the germline V gene, CDR1 is SGDLS and CDR2 is YYNGEE. Trimming took off 0 bases at V and 9 bases at J, with 10 bases between the two ends. The CDR3 is made up of 14 amino acids. In DNA form, the CDR3 reads TGTGCCAGCAGCGTAGGACGGGGATCTTCACCCCTCCACTTT. It is translated as CASSVGRGSSPLHF.